The 32 T cell receptor beta chains below come from one sample, sequenced in a study of CD8 T cells in ankylosing spondylitis. TCRdb passed the 5' RACE reads through MiXCR, listing each CDR3 protein once. The repertoire consists of hundreds of thousands of distinct CDR3 sequences, with 10% to 15% occurring once and the leading ten covering approximately 0.51%. Whole-study findings and limits: Seemingly characteristic of ankylosing spondylitis blood was a TCR beta motif consisting of 7 or 8 highly homologous variants.

These receptors' antigens are unknown. What was sequenced was blood, either unsorted or a sorted T cell fraction (not recorded which). These receptors came from a male donor with ankylosing spondylitis.

This clonotype showed up many times. J is TRBJ2-1 and V is TRBV10-3; 13 nucleotides match TRBD2. The germline V gene encodes CDR1 ENHRY and CDR2 SYGVKD. The CDR3 length is 13 residues. The ends lost 8 bases at V and 6 bases at J; junction bases unmatched: 1. The CDR3 DNA is TGTGCCATCGGACTAGCGGGAGTCAATGAGCAGTTCTTC. This translates into CAIGLAGVNEQFF.

This clonotype was seen more than once but under ten times. The V and J genes are TRBV27 and TRBJ2-7, with 9 bases that match TRBD1. The CDR3 runs 15 residues. CDR1 is MNHEY and CDR2 is SMNVEV in the germline V gene (reference sequence). Trimming took 5 bases from V and 4 from J; bases not matched to a gene: 9. The CDR3 loop is CASSPLGTGRYEQYF. The CDR3 DNA is TGTGCCAGCAGTCCCCTGGGGACAGGGCGGTACGAGCAGTACTTC.

This clonotype has only a few counts. The rearrangement links TRBV28 to TRBJ1-2; D possibly corresponds to TRBD1 (6 bases). The V end lost 2 bases, the J end lost 8 bases, and 15 bases lay between the germline ends. The germline gives CDR1 MDHEN, CDR2 SYDVKM. The CDR3 loop spans 14 amino acids. The CDR3, as DNA: TGTGCCAGCAGTTTACAGGGGCGGCTGTCGGGCTACACCTTC. Protein: CASSLQGRLSGYTF.

The chain links TRBV24-1 to TRBJ2-2, with D tentatively TRBD1 (6 bases). This CDR3 is built from 16 residues. The ends were cut back, 5 bases at V and 5 bases at J, with 17 bases in the middle. In germline, CDR1 is KGHDR, CDR2 SFDVKD. CDR3 DNA: TGTGCCACCAGTGTTACAGGGTCCGACAGGACCGGGGAGCTGTTTTTT. It translates to CATSVTGSDRTGELFF.

This clonotype turned up a few times. V gene TRBV7-2 combines with J gene TRBJ1-4, with D unresolved. The CDR3 is 15 amino acids. Germline CDR1 reads SGHTA; CDR2 reads FQGNSA. V was pared by 5 bases and J by 5 bases, with 15 bases between. CDR3 DNA: TGTGCCAGCAGCCGAGGGTACATAGGGAATGAAAAACTGTTTTTT. This codes for CASSRGYIGNEKLFF.

Ten or more counts support this clonotype. The chain carries TRBV29-1 and TRBJ2-7, with D tentatively TRBD2 (6 bases). Trimming removed 2 bases from V and 6 bases from J, with 17 bases in between. Germline V gene data show CDR1 as SQVTM and CDR2 as ANQGSEA. The CDR3 spans 14 residues. The CDR3 loop reads CSVERDGPRGEQYF. The CDR3 DNA follows: TGCAGCGTTGAACGGGACGGACCGCGGGGCGAGCAGTACTTC.

This clonotype was seen repeatedly, ten times or more. The chain has TRBV20-1 and TRBJ2-7, with D hard to call. Germline V gene lookup returns CDR1 DFQATT and CDR2 SNEGSKA (reference sequence). CDR3 size: 13 residues. V lost 5 bases and J lost 2, with 13 bases in between. The CDR3 here is CSAVTPGTYEQYF. The CDR3 nucleotides are TGCAGTGCTGTTACCCCGGGCACCTACGAGCAGTACTTC.

A few counts support this clonotype. The chain combines TRBV15 with TRBJ2-1; 8 bases match TRBD2. V was pared by 3 bases and J by 12 bases, with 4 bases of the junction left unmatched. The CDR3 is 12 amino acids. The V gene's germline CDR1 is LNHNV and CDR2 YYDKDF (reference sequence). CDR3: CATSRGLGGQFF. The CDR3 DNA follows: TGTGCCACCAGCAGGGGACTAGGAGGGCAGTTCTTC.

This clonotype showed up just a few times. This chain uses TRBV7-9 with TRBJ2-1, with 7 bases that match TRBD2. Germline V lookup: CDR1 SEHNR, CDR2 FQNEAQ (reference sequence). V was clipped by 5 bases and J by 4 bases; unmatched bases: 8. CDR3 length: 15 residues. CDR3 sequence: CASSRLRGGYNEQFF. CDR3 bases: TGTGCCAGCAGCCGGCTTCGCGGGGGTTACAATGAGCAGTTCTTC.

This clonotype was counted a few times. The rearrangement joins TRBV6-1 to TRBJ2-7; 7 bases map to TRBD1. This CDR3 has 14 amino acids. Germline values: CDR1 MNHNS, CDR2 SASEGT. V shed 6 bases and J 2 bases; nucleotides not matched to a gene: 7. This chain's CDR3 is CASSHDRAPYEQYF. The CDR3 nucleotides read TGTGCCAGCAGCCACGACAGGGCCCCCTACGAGCAGTACTTC.

The chain is built from TRBV5-6 and TRBJ1-5, with D hard to call. Trimming cost V 2 bases and J 3 bases, with 9 bases left between them. Germline CDR1 reads SGHDT; CDR2 reads YYEEEE. The CDR3 covers 14 residues. The CDR3 loop reads CASSFRRSNQPQHF. In DNA form, the CDR3 reads TGTGCCAGCAGCTTCAGGCGTTCCAATCAGCCCCAGCATTTT.

This clonotype was seen a single time. The gene calls are TRBV27 and TRBJ2-7; no definite D call. Germline CDR1 reads MNHEY; CDR2 reads SMNVEV (reference sequence). Trimming removed 3 bases at V and 3 bases at J, with 15 bases between. This CDR3 spans 15 amino acids. CDR3 region: CASSFRALNYYEQYF. Here the CDR3 DNA reads TGTGCCAGCAGTTTCCGGGCCCTAAATTACTACGAGCAGTACTTC.

This clonotype came up a few times. V usage is TRBV7-2 and J usage is TRBJ2-1; no firm D call. This CDR3 contains 11 residues. V was trimmed by 3 bases and J by 9 bases, leaving 6 bases between them. Per germline, CDR1 SGHTA and CDR2 FQGNSA. The CDR3 is CASSFPLEQFF. In DNA form, the CDR3 reads TGTGCCAGCAGCTTTCCGCTTGAGCAGTTCTTC.

The chain is built from TRBV5-6 and TRBJ2-1, with 10 bases aligning to TRBD2. Germline V gene lookup returns CDR1 SGHDT and CDR2 YYEEEE. The length of the CDR3 is 16 residues. The trim removed 1 base at V and 3 bases at J, leaving 4 bases unmatched. The CDR3 here is CASSLLLAGNYNEQFF. The CDR3 bases are TGTGCCAGCAGCTTGCTACTAGCGGGAAACTACAATGAGCAGTTCTTC.

This clonotype has ten or more counts. The V and J genes are TRBV7-2 and TRBJ2-5; D is unclear. CDR1 is SGHTA, CDR2 FQGNSA, per germline. With 4 bases removed from V and 5 bases from J, the gap between germline ends came to 8 bases. This CDR3 is built from 12 residues. The CDR3 DNA reads as TGTGCCAGCAGCTGGGTTGGTGAGACCCAGTACTTC. Protein: CASSWVGETQYF.

This clonotype has at least ten counts. The rearrangement links TRBV6-2 or TRBV6-3 to TRBJ2-1; D gene ambiguous. The CDR3 runs 13 residues. With 5 bases removed from V and 3 bases from J, the gap between germline ends came to 8 bases. CDR1 is MNHEY and CDR2 is SVGEGT in the germline V gene. In DNA form, the CDR3 reads TGTGCCAGCAGTGCCGACAACTACAATGAGCAGTTCTTC. The encoded protein is CASSADNYNEQFF.

The chain has TRBV10-2 and TRBJ2-4; D not resolved. The CDR3 contains 14 residues. Trimming took off 2 bases at V and 0 bases at J, with 5 bases between the two ends. Germline V gives CDR1 WSHSY, CDR2 SAAADI. This CDR3 is CASSEVLAKNIQYF. The CDR3 DNA is TGCGCCAGCAGTGAGGTGCTAGCCAAAAACATTCAGTACTTC.

J is TRBJ1-2 and V is TRBV5-1; D is ambiguous. From germline, CDR1 is SGHRS and CDR2 YFSETQ. V was trimmed by 0 bases and J by 2 bases, leaving 14 bases between them. This CDR3 comprises 16 residues. CDR3 sequence: CASSLGRPGTNYGYTF. The CDR3 coding sequence is TGCGCCAGCAGCTTGGGTCGACCCGGTACAAACTATGGCTACACCTTC. Filled out from reference TRBV5-1 and TRBJ1-2, the complete variable domain reads KAGVTQTPRYLIKTRGQQVTLSCSPISGHRSVSWYQQTPGQGLQFLFEYFSETQRNKGNFPGRFSGRQFSNSRSEMNVSTLELGDSALYLCASSLGRPGTNYGYTFGSGTRLTVV.

This clonotype was observed a few times. The chain carries TRBV12-2 and TRBJ1-5. TRBV12-2 is reported as a pseudogene. This CDR3 contains 11 residues. CDR3 DNA sequence: TGTGCAAGTCGCCACAATCGACCCCAGCATTTT. Translation: CASRHNRPQHF.

This clonotype was seen a few times. This chain joins TRBV5-1 and TRBJ2-1, with TRBD2 matching over 8 bases. This CDR3 region has 16 residues. Per germline, CDR1 SGHRS and CDR2 YFSETQ. V shed 0 bases and J 6 bases; nucleotides not matched to a gene: 8. This CDR3 is CASSLVSGGVSNEQFF. CDR3 bases: TGCGCCAGCAGCTTGGTATCGGGGGGGGTGTCCAATGAGCAGTTCTTC.

At least ten counts were recorded for this clonotype. The rearrangement links TRBV11-2 to TRBJ2-1; a possible D gene is TRBD2 (5 bases). V lost 2 bases, J lost 0 bases, and 8 bases lay in between. The CDR3 runs to 15 residues. Germline-derived CDR1 and CDR2 are SGHAT and FQNNGV. CDR3 sequence: CASSLRGISYNEQFF. Here the CDR3 DNA reads TGTGCCAGCAGCTTACGAGGGATCTCCTACAATGAGCAGTTCTTC.

This clonotype was seen repeatedly, ten times or more. The chain recombines TRBV20-1 with TRBJ2-5; D is ambiguous. The ends were cut back, 0 bases at V and 7 bases at J, with 9 bases in the middle. The CDR3 runs 12 residues. From germline, CDR1 is DFQATT and CDR2 SNEGSKA (reference sequence). The CDR3 nucleotides read TGCAGTGCTAGAGATCCCTCCGGGACCCAGTACTTC. This encodes CSARDPSGTQYF.

The chain carries TRBV14 and TRBJ2-7; D is uncertain. Per the germline V gene, CDR1 is SGHDN and CDR2 is FVKESK. The length of the CDR3 is 15 residues. Trimming pared 1 base from V and 0 bases from J, leaving 10 bases between. This CDR3 reads CASSQGKGHSYEQYF. DNA of the CDR3: TGTGCCAGCAGCCAAGGGAAGGGTCACTCCTACGAGCAGTACTTC.

This clonotype was picked up a small number of times. The rearrangement uses TRBV9 and TRBJ2-5; 7 bases line up with TRBD1. The CDR3 runs to 14 residues. Germline V gives CDR1 SGDLS, CDR2 YYNGEE. Losses at the gene ends were 6 bases for V and 5 bases for J; bases not matched to a gene: 10. DNA of the CDR3: TGTGCCAGCAACCCGACAGGGATCGACGAGACCCAGTACTTC. It translates to CASNPTGIDETQYF.

The rearrangement uses TRBV11-2 and TRBJ2-1, with D possibly TRBD1 on 5 matching bases. The CDR3 covers 13 residues. The germline V gene has CDR1 SGHAT and CDR2 FQNNGV. V was cut by 4 bases and J by 6 bases, with 10 bases left in between. CDR3 residues: CASSSPGFNEQFF. The CDR3 DNA follows: TGTGCCAGCAGCTCCCCAGGGTTCAATGAGCAGTTCTTC.

This clonotype appeared a few times. The chain combines TRBV12-3 or TRBV12-4 with TRBJ1-4; D ambiguous. V was cut by 2 bases and J by 3 bases, with 7 bases left in between. The CDR3 runs to 14 residues. CDR3 region: CASSLYSPNEKLFF. CDR3 in DNA: TGTGCCAGCAGTTTATACAGTCCTAATGAAAAACTGTTTTTT.

This clonotype was counted between two and nine times. The chain combines TRBV9 with TRBJ2-1; D is possibly TRBD2 (6 bases). Germline V lookup: CDR1 SGDLS, CDR2 YYNGEE. Deletions cut 1 base from V and 0 bases from J, with 11 bases between. CDR3 length: 16 residues. The CDR3 region is CASSVLGRSSYNEQFF. DNA of the CDR3: TGTGCCAGCAGCGTATTGGGGAGGAGCTCCTACAATGAGCAGTTCTTC.

This clonotype was seen only a few times. CDR3 amino acids: CASSHRDEKLFF. In nucleotides, the CDR3 is TGTGCCAGCTCACACAGGGATGAAAAACTGTTTTTT. This chain connects TRBV6-2 or TRBV6-3 to TRBJ1-4, with D perhaps TRBD1 (6 bases). V was trimmed by 8 bases and J by 6 bases, leaving 10 bases between them. Germline V gene lookup returns CDR1 MNHEY and CDR2 SVGEGT. The CDR3 runs 12 residues.

This clonotype was seen only a few times. V is TRBV5-1 and J is TRBJ2-2; D may be TRBD1 (6 bases). V shed 4 bases and J shed 7 bases, with 14 bases lying between them. Germline-derived CDR1 and CDR2 are SGHRS and YFSETQ. The CDR3 totals 14 residues. CDR3 coding DNA: TGCGCCAGCAGCGCCTACAGGGTTATCGGGGAGCTGTTTTTT. Translating it yields CASSAYRVIGELFF.

V is TRBV6-2 or TRBV6-3 and J is TRBJ2-7, with 8 bases identical to TRBD2. V lost 3 bases to trimming and J lost 6 bases; unmatched junction nucleotides: 13. Germline V gene data show CDR1 as MNHEY and CDR2 as SVGEGT. This CDR3 is 16 amino acids long. The CDR3 nucleotides are TGTGCCAGCAGTTATCAGCCCGGGACTAGTGGTCGCGAGCAGTACTTC. It translates to CASSYQPGTSGREQYF.

This chain links TRBV20-1 with TRBJ1-3; 9 bases match TRBD1. This CDR3 comprises 14 residues. In germline, CDR1 is DFQATT, CDR2 SNEGSKA (reference sequence). V lost 0 bases, J lost 6 bases, and 3 bases stayed unmatched. CDR3 sequence reads: CSARDGTGTNTIYF. The CDR3 region has the DNA TGCAGTGCTAGAGATGGGACAGGGACAAACACCATATATTTT.

A few counts support this clonotype. This chain uses TRBV4-2 with TRBJ2-2, with D perhaps being TRBD1 or TRBD2 (5 bases each). This CDR3 is 17 amino acids long. Germline-derived CDR1 and CDR2 are LGHNA and YNFKEQ. Trimming took off 1 base at V and 1 base at J, with 13 bases between the two ends. The CDR3 region is CASSQAYAGRNTGELFF. CDR3 nucleotides: TGTGCCAGCAGCCAAGCTTATGCAGGGAGGAACACCGGGGAGCTGTTTTTT.